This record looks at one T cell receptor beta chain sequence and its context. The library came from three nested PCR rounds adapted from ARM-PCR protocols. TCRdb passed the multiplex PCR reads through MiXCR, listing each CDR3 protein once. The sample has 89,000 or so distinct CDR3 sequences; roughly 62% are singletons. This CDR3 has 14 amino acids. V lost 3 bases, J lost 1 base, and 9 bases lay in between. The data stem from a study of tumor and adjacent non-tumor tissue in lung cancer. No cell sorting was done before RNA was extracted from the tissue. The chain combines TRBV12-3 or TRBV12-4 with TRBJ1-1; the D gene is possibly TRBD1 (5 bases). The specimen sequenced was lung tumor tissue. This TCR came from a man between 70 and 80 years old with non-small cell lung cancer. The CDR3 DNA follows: TGTGCCAGCAGTTTTTCTACAGGGAACACTGAAGCTTTCTTT. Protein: CASSFSTGNTEAFF.